This T cell receptor (beta chain) originates from a study of T cells in Graves' hyperthyroidism and ophthalmopathy. In this sample, this clonotype turned up many times. There are 16 residues in the CDR3. Germline lookup yields CDR1 MNHEY and CDR2 SVGAGI. V dropped 4 bases and J dropped 0 bases, with 15 bases sitting between them. Researchers amplified the TCR beta CDR3 regions from RNA transcripts. The primer set for the first-round RT-PCR of the TCR CDR3 was HTBI. TCRdb redid the calling of the multiplex PCR reads with MiXCR, one entry per CDR3 protein. The sample shows some 510,000 distinct CDR3 sequences, less than 25% of them seen only once.

Material: blood. This receptor was identified in a man aged 18 to 30 with Graves' hyperthyroidism. This chain connects TRBV6-5 to TRBJ1-1; D uncertain. The CDR3 spells CASSLNTGGMNTEAFF. The CDR3 region has the DNA TGTGCCAGCAGTTTAAACACTGGTGGGATGAACACTGAAGCTTTCTTT.